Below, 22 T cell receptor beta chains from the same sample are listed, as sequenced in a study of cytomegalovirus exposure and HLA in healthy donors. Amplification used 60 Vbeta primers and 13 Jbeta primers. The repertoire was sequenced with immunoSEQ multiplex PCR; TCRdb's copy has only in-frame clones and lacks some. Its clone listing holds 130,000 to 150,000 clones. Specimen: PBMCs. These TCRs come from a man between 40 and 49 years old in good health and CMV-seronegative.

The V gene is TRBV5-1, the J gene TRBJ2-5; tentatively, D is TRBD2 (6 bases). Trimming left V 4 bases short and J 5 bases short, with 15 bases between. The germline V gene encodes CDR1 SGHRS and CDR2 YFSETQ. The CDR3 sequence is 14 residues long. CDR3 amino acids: CASSPRLAGETQYF. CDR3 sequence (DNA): TGCGCCAGCAGCCCCCGGCTGGCGGGGGAGACCCAGTACTTC.

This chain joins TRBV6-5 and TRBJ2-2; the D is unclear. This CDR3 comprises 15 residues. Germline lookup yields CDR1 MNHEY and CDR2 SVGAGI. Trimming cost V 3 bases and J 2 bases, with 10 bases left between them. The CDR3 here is CASSYLAFNTGELFF. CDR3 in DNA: TGTGCCAGCAGTTATTTGGCTTTTAACACCGGGGAGCTGTTTTTT.

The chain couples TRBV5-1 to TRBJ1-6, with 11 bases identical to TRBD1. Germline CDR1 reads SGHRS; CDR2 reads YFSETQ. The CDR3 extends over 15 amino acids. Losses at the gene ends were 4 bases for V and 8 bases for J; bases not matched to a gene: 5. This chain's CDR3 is CASSRGTGGDSPLHF. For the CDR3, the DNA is TGCGCCAGCAGCAGGGGGACAGGGGGGGATTCACCCCTCCACTTT.

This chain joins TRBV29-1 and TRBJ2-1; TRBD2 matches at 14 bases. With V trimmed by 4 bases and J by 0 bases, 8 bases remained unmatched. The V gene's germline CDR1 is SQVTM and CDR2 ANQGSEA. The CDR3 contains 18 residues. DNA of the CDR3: TGCAGCGTTGTCCCGGGACTAGCGGGGGCATACTCCTACAATGAGCAGTTCTTC. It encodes CSVVPGLAGAYSYNEQFF.

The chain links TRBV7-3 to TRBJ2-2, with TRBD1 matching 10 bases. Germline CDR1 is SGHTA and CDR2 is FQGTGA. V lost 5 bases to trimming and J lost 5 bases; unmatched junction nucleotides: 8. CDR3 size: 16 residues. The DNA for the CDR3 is TGTGCCAGCAGCCCGCGGGGGACAGGGGCGACCGGGGAGCTGTTTTTT. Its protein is CASSPRGTGATGELFF.

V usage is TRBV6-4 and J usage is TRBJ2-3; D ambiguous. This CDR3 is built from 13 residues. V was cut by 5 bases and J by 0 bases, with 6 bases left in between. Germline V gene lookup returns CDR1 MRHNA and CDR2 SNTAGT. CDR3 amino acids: CASSITSTDTQYF. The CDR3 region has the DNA TGTGCCAGCAGTATCACTAGCACAGATACGCAGTATTTT.

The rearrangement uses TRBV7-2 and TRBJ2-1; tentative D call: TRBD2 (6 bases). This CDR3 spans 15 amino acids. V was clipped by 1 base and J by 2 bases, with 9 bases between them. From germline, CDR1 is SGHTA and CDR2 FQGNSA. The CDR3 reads CASSLDGLTYNEQFF. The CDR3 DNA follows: TGTGCCAGCAGCTTAGATGGACTAACCTACAATGAGCAGTTCTTC.

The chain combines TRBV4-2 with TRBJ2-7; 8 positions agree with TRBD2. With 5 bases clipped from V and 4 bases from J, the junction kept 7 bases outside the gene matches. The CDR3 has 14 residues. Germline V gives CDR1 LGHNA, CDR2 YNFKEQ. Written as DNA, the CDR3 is TGTGCCAGCAGCACGGCGGGGGGCGCTTACGAGCAGTACTTC. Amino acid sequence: CASSTAGGAYEQYF.

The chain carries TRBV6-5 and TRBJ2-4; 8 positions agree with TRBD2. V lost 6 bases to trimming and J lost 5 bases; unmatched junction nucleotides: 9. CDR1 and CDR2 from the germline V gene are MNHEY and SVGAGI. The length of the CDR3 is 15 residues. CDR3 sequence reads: CASSPGGGSENIQYF. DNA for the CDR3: TGTGCCAGCAGCCCGGGGGGGGGCTCTGAAAACATTCAGTACTTC.

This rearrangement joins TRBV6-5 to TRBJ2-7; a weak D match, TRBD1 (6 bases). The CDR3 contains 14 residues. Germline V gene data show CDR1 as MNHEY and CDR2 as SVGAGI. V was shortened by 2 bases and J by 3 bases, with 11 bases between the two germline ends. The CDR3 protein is CASSYLGQSYEQYF. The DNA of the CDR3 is TGTGCCAGCAGTTACCTAGGACAGAGCTACGAGCAGTACTTC.

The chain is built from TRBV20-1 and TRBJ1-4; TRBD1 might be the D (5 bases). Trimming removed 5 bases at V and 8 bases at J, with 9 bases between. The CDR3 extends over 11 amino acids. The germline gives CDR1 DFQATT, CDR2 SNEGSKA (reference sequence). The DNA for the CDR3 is TGCAGTGCTCCTGACAGCGAAAAACTGTTTTTT. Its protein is CSAPDSEKLFF.

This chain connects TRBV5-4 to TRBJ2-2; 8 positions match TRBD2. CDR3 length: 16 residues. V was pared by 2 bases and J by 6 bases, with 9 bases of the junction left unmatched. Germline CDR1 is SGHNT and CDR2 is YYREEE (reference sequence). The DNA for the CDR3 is TGTGCCAGCAGCTTCAGCGGCCGGGGGGGCGCCGGGGAGCTGTTTTTT. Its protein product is CASSFSGRGGAGELFF.

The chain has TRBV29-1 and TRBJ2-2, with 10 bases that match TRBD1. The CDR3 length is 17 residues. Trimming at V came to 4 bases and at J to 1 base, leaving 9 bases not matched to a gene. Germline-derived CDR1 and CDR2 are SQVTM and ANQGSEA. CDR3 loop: CSVGDRGHFGNTGELFF. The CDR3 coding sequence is TGCAGCGTTGGCGACAGGGGGCATTTTGGGAACACCGGGGAGCTGTTTTTT.

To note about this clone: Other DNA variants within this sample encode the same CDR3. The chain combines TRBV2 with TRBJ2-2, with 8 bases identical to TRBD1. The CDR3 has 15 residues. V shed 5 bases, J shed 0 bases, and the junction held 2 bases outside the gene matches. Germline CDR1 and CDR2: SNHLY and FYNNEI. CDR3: CASSRQGPNTGELFF. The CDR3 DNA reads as TGTGCCAGCAGTCGACAGGGGCCGAACACCGGGGAGCTGTTTTTT.

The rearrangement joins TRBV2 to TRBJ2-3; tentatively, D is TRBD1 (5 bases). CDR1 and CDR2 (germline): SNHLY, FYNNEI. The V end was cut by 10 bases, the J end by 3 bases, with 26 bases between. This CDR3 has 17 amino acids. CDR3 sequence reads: CAKTDRGKGRNTDTQYF. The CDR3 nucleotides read TGTGCCAAAACCGATAGGGGTAAGGGCAGGAATACAGATACGCAGTATTTT.

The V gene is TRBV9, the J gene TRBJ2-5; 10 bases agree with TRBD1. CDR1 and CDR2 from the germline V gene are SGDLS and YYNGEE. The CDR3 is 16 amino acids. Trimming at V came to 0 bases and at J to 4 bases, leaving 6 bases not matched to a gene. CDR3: CASSVAGTGVAETQYF. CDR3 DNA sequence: TGTGCCAGCAGCGTAGCTGGGACAGGGGTGGCAGAGACCCAGTACTTC.

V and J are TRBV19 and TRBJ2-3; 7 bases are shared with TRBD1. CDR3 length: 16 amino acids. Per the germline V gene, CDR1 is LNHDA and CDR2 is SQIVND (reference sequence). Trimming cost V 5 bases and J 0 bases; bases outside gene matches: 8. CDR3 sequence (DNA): TGTGCCAGTAGTGCGGCAGGGGGAATTAGCACAGATACGCAGTATTTT. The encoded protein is CASSAAGGISTDTQYF.

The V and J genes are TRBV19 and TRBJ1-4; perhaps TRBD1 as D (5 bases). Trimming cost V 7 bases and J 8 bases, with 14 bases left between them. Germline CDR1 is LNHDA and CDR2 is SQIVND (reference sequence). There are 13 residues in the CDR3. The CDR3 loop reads CASIGRGREKLFF. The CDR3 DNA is TGTGCCAGTATCGGGAGGGGACGAGAAAAACTGTTTTTT.

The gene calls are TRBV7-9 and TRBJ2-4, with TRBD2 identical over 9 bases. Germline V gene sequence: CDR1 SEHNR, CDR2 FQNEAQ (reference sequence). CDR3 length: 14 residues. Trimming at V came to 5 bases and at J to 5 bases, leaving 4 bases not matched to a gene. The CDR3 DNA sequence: TGTGCCAGCAGCGCACGACTAGCGGAAAACATTCAGTACTTC. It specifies CASSARLAENIQYF.

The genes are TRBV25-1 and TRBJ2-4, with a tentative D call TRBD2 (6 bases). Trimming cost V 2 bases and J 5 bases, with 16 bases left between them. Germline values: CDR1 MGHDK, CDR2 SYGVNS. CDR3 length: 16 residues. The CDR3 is CASSEGRLPGENIQYF. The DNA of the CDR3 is TGTGCCAGCAGTGAAGGGCGCCTCCCGGGGGAAAACATTCAGTACTTC.

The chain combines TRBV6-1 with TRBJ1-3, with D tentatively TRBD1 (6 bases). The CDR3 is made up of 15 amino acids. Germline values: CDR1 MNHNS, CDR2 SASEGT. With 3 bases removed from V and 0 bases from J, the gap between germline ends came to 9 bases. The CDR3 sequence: CASSDGGASGNTIYF. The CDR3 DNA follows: TGTGCCAGCAGTGACGGGGGGGCCTCTGGAAACACCATATATTTT.

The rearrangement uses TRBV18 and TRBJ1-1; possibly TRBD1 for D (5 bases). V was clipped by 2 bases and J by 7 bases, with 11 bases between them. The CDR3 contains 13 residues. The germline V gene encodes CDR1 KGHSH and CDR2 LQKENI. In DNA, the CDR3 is TGTGCCAGCTCACCAAGAATGGACATTGAAGCTTTCTTT. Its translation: CASSPRMDIEAFF.